A single sample is the source of the 6 T cell receptor beta chains below, sequenced in a study of blood T cell repertoires in COVID-19. Assay used: immunoSEQ multiplex PCR; TCRdb lists only in-frame clones, some missing. The sample includes 45,000 to 65,000 clones, approximately 80% of them seen just once. Input material: peripheral blood. The receptors were sampled from a man aged 30 to 39 with COVID-19, enrolled during active disease.

The chain joins TRBV19 to TRBJ2-1; 11 bases align to TRBD2. Germline V gene sequence: CDR1 LNHDA, CDR2 SQIVND (reference sequence). The CDR3 length is 17 residues. V gave up 3 bases and J gave up 8 bases; unmatched junction bases: 12. The CDR3 protein is CASSIKLAGGPLHEQFF. CDR3 nucleotide sequence: TGTGCCAGTAGTATTAAATTAGCGGGAGGGCCTCTCCATGAGCAGTTCTTC.

The V call is TRBV5-6, the J call TRBJ2-3, with D tentatively TRBD2 (5 bases). CDR1 and CDR2 (germline): SGHDT, YYEEEE. Trimming cost V 5 bases and J 3 bases, with 13 bases left between them. The CDR3 runs to 14 residues. CDR3 protein: CASSFSPGTDTQYF. Written as DNA, the CDR3 is TGTGCCAGCAGTTTTTCCCCGGGGACAGATACGCAGTATTTT. The entire variable domain, with the rest obtained from reference TRBV5-6 and TRBJ2-3, is as follows: DAGVTQSPTHLIKTRGQQVTLRCSPKSGHDTVSWYQQALGQGPQFIFQYYEEEERQRGNFPDRFSGHQFPNYSSELNVNALLLGDSALYLCASSFSPGTDTQYFGPGTRLTVL.

V usage is TRBV6-6 and J usage is TRBJ2-3, with 7 bases fitting TRBD1. Germline V gene lookup returns CDR1 MNHNY and CDR2 SVGAGI (reference sequence). This CDR3 has 15 residues. Trimming cost V 6 bases and J 6 bases; bases outside gene matches: 12. CDR3 DNA sequence: TGTGCCAGCAGCCCCGGGACAGTTACAACGGATACGCAGTATTTT. Translation: CASSPGTVTTDTQYF.

The gene calls are TRBV28 and TRBJ2-1; D possibly corresponds to TRBD1 (5 bases). V shed 5 bases and J shed 7 bases, with 15 bases lying between them. This CDR3 region has 14 residues. CDR1 is MDHEN, CDR2 SYDVKM, per germline. The CDR3 nucleotides are TGTGCCAGCAGTCCCCACCAGGGCGGAAATGAGCAGTTCTTC. Translated, it gives CASSPHQGGNEQFF.

The genes are TRBV10-1 and TRBJ2-7; 8 nucleotides agree with TRBD1. Germline-derived CDR1 and CDR2 are WNHNN and SYGVQD (reference sequence). J was trimmed by 2 bases and V by 2 bases; bases with no gene match: 2. There are 14 residues in the CDR3. The CDR3 nucleotides are TGCGCCAGCAGTGAGGGACAGGGTCCCTACGAGCAGTACTTC. It encodes CASSEGQGPYEQYF.

The V and J genes are TRBV9 and TRBJ2-3; TRBD1 might be the D (6 bases). Germline V gene lookup returns CDR1 SGDLS and CDR2 YYNGEE. The CDR3 covers 13 residues. The ends were cut back, 4 bases at V and 7 bases at J, with 13 bases in the middle. The CDR3 spells CASSPRDTHTQYF. The CDR3, as DNA: TGTGCCAGCAGCCCCCGGGACACCCATACGCAGTATTTT.